This TCR beta chain comes out of a study of blood T cells in healthy people across ages. Background on the study: Capture by template switching was about one barcoded beta molecule per two T cells. Study conclusions and caveats: Naive CD4+ cell counts and diversity both ran higher in long-lived than in aged donors. With naive T cell percentage, TCR beta diversity showed a strong correlation.

Trimming left V 5 bases short and J 4 bases short, with 33 bases between. Germline V gene sequence: CDR1 SGHAT, CDR2 FQNNGV. The CDR3 runs to 21 residues. PCR was performed a second time for 7 to 11 cycles using a sample-barcoded 5' primer and a J-beta primer mix. The authors tagged each cDNA molecule using a template-switch adaptor with 12 random nucleotides. MiXCR, applied by TCRdb to the 5' RACE reads, yields one record per CDR3 protein. The sample contains about 1.5 million distinct CDR3 sequences, approximately 39% of which appear only once. Points on this clonotype: The antigen is unknown.

The specimen sequenced was blood. This chain links TRBV11-2 with TRBJ2-1; D is possibly TRBD2 (5 bases). The TCR was taken from a woman under 30 in good health. In DNA, the CDR3 is TGTGCCAGCAGCCACCCAAGAGCGCGGACTGCCCTCCTACCTCGATACAATGAGCAGTTCTTC. Its translation: CASSHPRARTALLPRYNEQFF.